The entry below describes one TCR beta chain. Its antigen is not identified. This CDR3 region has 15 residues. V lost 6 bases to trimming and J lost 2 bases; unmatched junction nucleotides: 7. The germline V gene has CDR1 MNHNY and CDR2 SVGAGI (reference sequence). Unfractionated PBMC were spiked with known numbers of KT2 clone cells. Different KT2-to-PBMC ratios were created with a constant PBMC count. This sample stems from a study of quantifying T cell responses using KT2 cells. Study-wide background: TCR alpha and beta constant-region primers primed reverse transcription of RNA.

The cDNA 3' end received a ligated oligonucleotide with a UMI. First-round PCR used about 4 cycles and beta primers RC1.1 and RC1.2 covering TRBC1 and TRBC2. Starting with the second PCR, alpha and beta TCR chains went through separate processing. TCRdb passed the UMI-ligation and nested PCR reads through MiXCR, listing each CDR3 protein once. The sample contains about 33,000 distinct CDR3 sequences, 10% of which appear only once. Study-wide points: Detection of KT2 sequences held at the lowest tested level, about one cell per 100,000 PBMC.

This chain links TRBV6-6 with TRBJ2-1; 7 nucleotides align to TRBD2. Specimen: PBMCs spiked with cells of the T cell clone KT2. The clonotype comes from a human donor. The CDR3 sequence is CASSPSAGAYNEQFF. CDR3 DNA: TGTGCCAGCAGCCCGTCGGCGGGGGCCTACAATGAGCAGTTCTTC.